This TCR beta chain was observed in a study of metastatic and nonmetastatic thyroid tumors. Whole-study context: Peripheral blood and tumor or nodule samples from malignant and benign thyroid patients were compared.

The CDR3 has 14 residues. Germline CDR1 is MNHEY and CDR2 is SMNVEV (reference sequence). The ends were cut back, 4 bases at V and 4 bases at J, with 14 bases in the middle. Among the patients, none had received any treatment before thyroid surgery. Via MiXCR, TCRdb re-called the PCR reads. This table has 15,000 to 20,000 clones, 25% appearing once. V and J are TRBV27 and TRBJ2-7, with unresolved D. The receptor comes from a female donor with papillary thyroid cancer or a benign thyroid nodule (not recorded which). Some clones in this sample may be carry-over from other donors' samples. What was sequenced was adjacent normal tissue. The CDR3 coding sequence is TGTGCCAGCAGTTGTGAGAGGAGCATATACGAGCAGTACGTC. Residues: CASSCERSIYEQYV.